These T cell receptor beta chains were read from a single sample in a study of T cell responses to AZD1222 COVID-19 vaccine. Profiling relied on immunoSEQ multiplex PCR, and the TCRdb table lists in-frame clones only, not all of them. Among approximately 120,000 clones listed, roughly 88% were seen once. Specimen: peripheral blood, collected on day 0 of AZD1222 vaccination. The receptors were gathered from an adult in good health. Each CDR3 is given with its conserved first and last residue. D genes are given only for firm matches. Part of the rows lack a size; the others show once, few, many or a class for expanded clones.

D gene: NA
J gene: TRBJ1-3
V gene: TRBV20-1
clone size: NA
CDR3 protein: CSASLGRGPGNTIYF
CDR3 DNA: TGCAGTGCTAGTTTGGGCAGGGGCCCTGGAAACACCATATATTTT

D gene: NA
J gene: TRBJ2-1
V gene: TRBV7-7
clone size: NA
CDR3 protein: CASSQQAYNEQFF
CDR3 DNA: TGTGCCAGCAGCCAACAGGCCTACAATGAGCAGTTCTTC

D gene: NA
J gene: TRBJ1-6
V gene: TRBV11-3
clone size: NA
CDR3 protein: CASSLEVGGVRSPLHF
CDR3 DNA: TGTGCCAGCAGCTTAGAAGTCGGGGGAGTCCGGTCACCCCTCCACTTT

D gene: TRBD1
J gene: TRBJ2-3
V gene: TRBV2
clone size: once
CDR3 protein: CASSSGTGFGDTQYF
CDR3 DNA: TGTGCCAGCAGTTCCGGGACAGGGTTTGGAGATACGCAGTATTTT

D gene: NA
J gene: TRBJ1-1
V gene: TRBV6-2/TRBV6-3
clone size: once
CDR3 protein: CASSYSEDTEAFF
CDR3 DNA: TGTGCCAGCAGTTACTCGGAAGACACTGAAGCTTTCTTT

D gene: TRBD2
J gene: TRBJ2-7
V gene: TRBV9
clone size: NA
CDR3 protein: CASRQAGGVSPEQYF
CDR3 DNA: TGTGCCAGCAGGCAAGCGGGAGGGGTCTCCCCCGAGCAGTACTTC

D gene: TRBD2
J gene: TRBJ2-3
V gene: TRBV7-3
clone size: NA
CDR3 protein: CASSSGRSTDTQYF
CDR3 DNA: TGTGCCAGCAGCTCCGGGAGGAGCACAGATACGCAGTATTTT

D gene: NA
J gene: TRBJ1-3
V gene: TRBV19
clone size: NA
CDR3 protein: CASGSRQAYSSGNTIYF
CDR3 DNA: TGTGCCAGTGGCTCGAGACAGGCATATTCCTCTGGAAACACCATATATTTT

D gene: TRBD1
J gene: TRBJ1-2
V gene: TRBV27
clone size: NA
CDR3 protein: CASRSLGQGAHGYTF
CDR3 DNA: TGTGCCAGCAGGTCCTTGGGACAGGGGGCCCATGGCTACACCTTC

D gene: NA
J gene: TRBJ2-7
V gene: TRBV5-6
clone size: once
CDR3 protein: CASSLGGASEQYF
CDR3 DNA: TGTGCCAGCAGCTTGGGGGGTGCGTCCGAGCAGTACTTC